This TCR beta chain was sequenced for a study of cytomegalovirus exposure and HLA in healthy donors. Notes on the study in general: Cytomegalovirus-associated TCR beta chains were listed, numbering some 150. Indistinguishable V segments, including TRBV6-2 and TRBV6-3, were excluded.

The PCR employed 60 Vbeta primers together with 13 Jbeta primers. Sequencing used immunoSEQ multiplex PCR; TCRdb keeps in-frame clones, though not all of them. The sample yields 150,000 to 200,000 clones, approximately 72% seen once. As regards this clone: Its antigen is not known.

J lost 8 bases, V lost 4 bases, and 18 bases had no gene match. The CDR3 contains 17 residues. CDR1 is LNHDA and CDR2 is SQIVND in the germline V gene (reference sequence). Sequencing was performed on PBMCs. The chain uses TRBV19 and TRBJ1-2; 8 bases match TRBD1. This TCR came from a man aged 40-55 years in good health and CMV-seropositive. The CDR3 nucleotides are TGTGCCAGTAGTACCTCGGGACAGGCCCTGTTATATGACGGCTACACCTTC. This sequence encodes CASSTSGQALLYDGYTF. The whole variable domain, filled in from reference TRBV19 and TRBJ1-2, reads DGGITQSPKYLFRKEGQNVTLSCEQNLNHDAMYWYRQDPGQGLRLIYYSQIVNDFQKGDIAEGYSVSREKKESFPLTVTSAQKNPTAFYLCASSTSGQALLYDGYTFGSGTRLTVV.